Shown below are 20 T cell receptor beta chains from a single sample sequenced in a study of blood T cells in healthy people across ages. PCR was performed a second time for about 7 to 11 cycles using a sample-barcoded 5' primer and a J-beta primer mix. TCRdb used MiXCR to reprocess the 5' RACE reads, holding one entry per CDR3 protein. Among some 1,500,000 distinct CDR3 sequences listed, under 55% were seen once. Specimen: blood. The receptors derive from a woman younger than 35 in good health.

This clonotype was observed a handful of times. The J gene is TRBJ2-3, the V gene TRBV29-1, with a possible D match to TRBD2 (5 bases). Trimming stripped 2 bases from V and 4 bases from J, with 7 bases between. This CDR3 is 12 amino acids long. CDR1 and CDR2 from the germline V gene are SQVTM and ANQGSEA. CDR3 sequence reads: CSVESSADTQYF. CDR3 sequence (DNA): TGCAGCGTTGAAAGTAGCGCAGATACGCAGTATTTT.

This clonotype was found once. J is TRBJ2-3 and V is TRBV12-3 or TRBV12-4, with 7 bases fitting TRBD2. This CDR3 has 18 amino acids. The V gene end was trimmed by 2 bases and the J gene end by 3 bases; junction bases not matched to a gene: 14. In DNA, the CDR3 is TGTGCCAGCAGTTTACAACGGGGGAGGGCACAAGGGACAGATACGCAGTATTTT. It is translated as CASSLQRGRAQGTDTQYF.

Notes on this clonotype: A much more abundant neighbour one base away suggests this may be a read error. The CDR3 DNA follows: TGTGCCAGCGATGGCTACACCTTC. Encoded protein: CASDGYTF. This chain joins TRBV21-1 and TRBJ1-2. TRBV21-1 is deemed a pseudogene. The CDR3 runs 8 residues.

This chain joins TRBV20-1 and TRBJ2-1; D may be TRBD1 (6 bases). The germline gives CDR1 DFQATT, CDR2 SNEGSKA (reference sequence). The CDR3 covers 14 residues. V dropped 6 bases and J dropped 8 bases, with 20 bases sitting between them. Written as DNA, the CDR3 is TGCAGTGCAAACTACAGGGCATTAAGCGATGAGCAGTTCTTC. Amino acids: CSANYRALSDEQFF.

DNA for the CDR3: TGTGCCAGCAGTGGGGGGACTACCCAGGGTAAGCAGTTCTTC. Translating it yields CASSGGTTQGKQFF. The chain couples TRBV2 to TRBJ2-1; 7 positions agree with TRBD2. The trim removed 4 bases at V and 11 bases at J, leaving 11 bases unmatched. This CDR3 comprises 14 residues. CDR1 is SNHLY, CDR2 FYNNEI, per germline.

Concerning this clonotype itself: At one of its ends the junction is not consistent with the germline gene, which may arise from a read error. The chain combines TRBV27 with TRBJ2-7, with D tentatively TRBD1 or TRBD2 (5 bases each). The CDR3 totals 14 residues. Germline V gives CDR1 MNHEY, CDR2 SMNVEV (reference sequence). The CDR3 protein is CASGLSGRSYEQYF. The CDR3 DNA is TGTGCCAGCGGTTTATCGGGGCGCTCCTACGAGCAGTACTTC.

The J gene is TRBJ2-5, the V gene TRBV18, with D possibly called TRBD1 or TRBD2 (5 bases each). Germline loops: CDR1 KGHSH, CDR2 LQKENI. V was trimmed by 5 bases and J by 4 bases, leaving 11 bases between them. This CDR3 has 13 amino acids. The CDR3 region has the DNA TGTGCCAGCTCATCCGGGGCGGGAGAGACCCAGTACTTC. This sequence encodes CASSSGAGETQYF. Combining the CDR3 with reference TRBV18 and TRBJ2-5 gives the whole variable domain NAGVMQNPRHLVRRRGQEARLRCSPMKGHSHVYWYRQLPEEGLKFMVYLQKENIIDESGMPKERFSAEFPKEGPSILRIQQVVRGDSAAYFCASSSGAGETQYFGPGTRLLVL.

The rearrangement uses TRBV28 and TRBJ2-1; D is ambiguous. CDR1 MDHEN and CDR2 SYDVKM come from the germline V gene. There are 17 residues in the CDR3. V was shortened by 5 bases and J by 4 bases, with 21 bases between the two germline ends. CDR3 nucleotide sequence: TGTGCCAGCAGTGACCCCAGAGGCACGAGGCCTTACAATGAGCAGTTCTTC. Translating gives CASSDPRGTRPYNEQFF.

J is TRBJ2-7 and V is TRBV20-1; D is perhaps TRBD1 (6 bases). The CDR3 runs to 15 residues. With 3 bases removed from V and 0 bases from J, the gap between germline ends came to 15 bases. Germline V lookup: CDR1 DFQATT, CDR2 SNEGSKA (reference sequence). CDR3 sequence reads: CSASPRDTHSYEQYF. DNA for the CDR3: TGCAGTGCTAGCCCCCGGGACACCCACTCCTACGAGCAGTACTTC.

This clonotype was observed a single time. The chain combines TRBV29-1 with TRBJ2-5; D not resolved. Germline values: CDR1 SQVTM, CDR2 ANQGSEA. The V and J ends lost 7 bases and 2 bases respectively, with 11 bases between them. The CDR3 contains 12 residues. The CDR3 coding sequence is TGCAGCGGGGCAGGCCAACAAGAGACCCAGTACTTC. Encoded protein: CSGAGQQETQYF.

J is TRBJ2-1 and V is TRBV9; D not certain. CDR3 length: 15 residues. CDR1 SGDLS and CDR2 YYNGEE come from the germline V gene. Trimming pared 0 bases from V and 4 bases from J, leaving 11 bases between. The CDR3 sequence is CASSVDRALYNEQFF. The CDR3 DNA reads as TGTGCCAGCAGCGTAGACCGGGCCCTATACAATGAGCAGTTCTTC.

Here the CDR3 DNA reads TGCAGTGCTTTAGTTTACACAGATACGCAGTATTTT. This translates into CSALVYTDTQYF. This rearrangement joins TRBV20-1 to TRBJ2-3; no clear D. Trimming removed 5 bases from V and 2 bases from J, with 8 bases in between. Per germline, CDR1 DFQATT and CDR2 SNEGSKA (reference sequence). The CDR3 loop spans 12 amino acids.

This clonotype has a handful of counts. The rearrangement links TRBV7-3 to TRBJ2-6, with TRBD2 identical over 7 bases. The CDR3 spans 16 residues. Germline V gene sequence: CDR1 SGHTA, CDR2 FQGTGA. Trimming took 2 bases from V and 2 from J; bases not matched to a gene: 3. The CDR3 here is CASSLGLVTGANVLTF. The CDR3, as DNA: TGTGCCAGCAGCTTAGGACTAGTCACTGGGGCCAACGTCCTGACTTTC.

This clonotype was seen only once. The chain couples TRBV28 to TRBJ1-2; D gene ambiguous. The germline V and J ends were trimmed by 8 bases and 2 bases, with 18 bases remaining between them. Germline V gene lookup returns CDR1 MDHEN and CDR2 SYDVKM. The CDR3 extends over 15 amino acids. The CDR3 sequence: CASGSLGYSNYGYTF. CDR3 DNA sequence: TGTGCCAGCGGCAGTTTAGGGTACAGCAACTATGGCTACACCTTC.

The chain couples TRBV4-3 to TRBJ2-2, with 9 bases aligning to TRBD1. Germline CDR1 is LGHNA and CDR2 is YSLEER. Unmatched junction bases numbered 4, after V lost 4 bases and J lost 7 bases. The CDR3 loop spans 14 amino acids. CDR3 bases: TGCGCCAGCAGCCGGGACAGGGCTTACGGGGAGCTGTTTTTT. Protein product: CASSRDRAYGELFF.

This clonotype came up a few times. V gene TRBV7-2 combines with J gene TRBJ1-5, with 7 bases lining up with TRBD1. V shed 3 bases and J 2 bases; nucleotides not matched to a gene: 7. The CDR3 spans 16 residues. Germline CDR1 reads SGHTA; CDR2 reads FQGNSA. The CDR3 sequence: CASSFIWDSGNQPQHF. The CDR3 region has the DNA TGTGCCAGCAGCTTCATTTGGGACAGCGGCAATCAGCCCCAGCATTTT.

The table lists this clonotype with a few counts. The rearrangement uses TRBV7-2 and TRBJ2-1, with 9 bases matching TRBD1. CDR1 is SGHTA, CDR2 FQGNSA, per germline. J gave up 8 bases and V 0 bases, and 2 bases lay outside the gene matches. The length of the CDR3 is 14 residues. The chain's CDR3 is CASSLAGTGYEQFF. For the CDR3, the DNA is TGTGCCAGCAGCTTAGCGGGGACAGGGTATGAGCAGTTCTTC.

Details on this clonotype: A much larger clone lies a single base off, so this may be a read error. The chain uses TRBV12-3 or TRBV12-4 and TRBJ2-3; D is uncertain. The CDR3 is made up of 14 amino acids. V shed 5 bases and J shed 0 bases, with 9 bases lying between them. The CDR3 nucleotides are TGTGCCAGCAGTGCCGCGATTAGCACAGATACGCAGTATTTT. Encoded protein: CASSAAISTDTQYF.

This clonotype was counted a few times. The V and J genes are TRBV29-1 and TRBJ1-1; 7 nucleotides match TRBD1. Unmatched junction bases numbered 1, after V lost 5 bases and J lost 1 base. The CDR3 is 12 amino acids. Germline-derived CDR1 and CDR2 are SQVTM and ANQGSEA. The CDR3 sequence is CSVKGANTEAFF. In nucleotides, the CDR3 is TGCAGCGTTAAGGGGGCGAACACTGAAGCTTTCTTT.

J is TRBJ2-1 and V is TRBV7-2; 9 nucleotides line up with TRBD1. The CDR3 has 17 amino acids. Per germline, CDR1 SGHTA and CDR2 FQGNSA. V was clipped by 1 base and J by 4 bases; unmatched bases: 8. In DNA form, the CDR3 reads TGTGCCAGCAGCTTAGGAAACAGGGGGCTGGGGTACAATGAGCAGTTCTTC. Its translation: CASSLGNRGLGYNEQFF.